This passage covers 16 T cell receptor beta chains from one sample sequenced in a study of response to subunit inactivated influenza vaccine. TCRdb independently ran MiXCR on the RT-PCR reads; one entry per CDR3 protein. The top ten clones hold 10% to 13% of a sample with 860,000 or so distinct CDR3 sequences, 21% of them seen once. The source was PBMCs from blood, collected around 5 days after vaccination. The receptors originated from a middle-aged man who received an inactivated influenza vaccine.

The chain links TRBV6-1 to TRBJ2-7; 9 nucleotides match TRBD2. This CDR3 comprises 16 residues. V lost 6 bases and J lost 2; bases outside the gene matches: 11. The germline V gene encodes CDR1 MNHNS and CDR2 SASEGT. The CDR3 protein is CASSGTRRGGTYEQYF. The CDR3 coding sequence is TGTGCCAGCAGCGGAACTCGGCGGGGGGGCACCTACGAGCAGTACTTC.

The chain is built from TRBV5-1 and TRBJ2-2, with a tentative D call TRBD1 (6 bases). Germline V gives CDR1 SGHRS, CDR2 YFSETQ. V was trimmed by 4 bases and J by 5 bases, leaving 15 bases between them. The CDR3 is 15 residues long. CDR3 region: CASSPREGETGELFF. Written as DNA, the CDR3 is TGCGCCAGCAGCCCACGTGAGGGGGAGACCGGGGAGCTGTTTTTT.

The V call is TRBV20-1, the J call TRBJ2-2, with TRBD1 matching over 9 bases. Germline V CDR1 and CDR2: DFQATT, SNEGSKA (reference sequence). The CDR3 length is 16 residues. The V segment lost 0 bases and the J segment 4 bases; nucleotides outside the gene matches: 6. The CDR3 coding sequence is TGCAGTGCTAGAGATCACTTGGACAGGGGCACCGGGGAGCTGTTTTTT. Amino acid sequence: CSARDHLDRGTGELFF.

This clonotype came up a few times. This chain links TRBV7-2 with TRBJ2-7, with TRBD2 identical over 13 bases. Germline V gene data show CDR1 as SGHTA and CDR2 as FQGNSA. V trimming: 4 bases; J trimming: 9 bases; junction bases outside the gene matches: 6. This CDR3 has 14 residues. CDR3 sequence: CASSSGLAGVGQYF. The CDR3 DNA reads TGTGCCAGCAGCTCTGGACTAGCGGGAGTGGGGCAGTACTTC.

This clonotype was recorded many times. V is TRBV10-3 and J is TRBJ2-7; 7 bases are a match to TRBD1. The CDR3 runs to 16 residues. With 5 bases clipped from V and 0 bases from J, the junction kept 10 bases outside the gene matches. In germline, CDR1 is ENHRY, CDR2 SYGVKD. The CDR3 nucleotides are TGTGCCATCAGTAGTCCGGACAGGATCAGCTCCTACGAGCAGTACTTC. It encodes CAISSPDRISSYEQYF.

This chain uses TRBV12-3 or TRBV12-4 with TRBJ2-3; 15 positions match TRBD2. The CDR3 has 18 amino acids. CDR3 in amino acids: CTCSPGLAGGFTTDTQYF. In DNA, the CDR3 is TGTACCTGCAGTCCGGGACTAGCGGGAGGATTCACGACAGATACGCAGTATTTT.

V is TRBV19 and J is TRBJ2-3, with 7 bases matching TRBD1. The CDR3 is 15 residues long. Trimming cost V 5 bases and J 4 bases; bases outside gene matches: 9. Germline V gene sequence: CDR1 LNHDA, CDR2 SQIVND (reference sequence). Here the CDR3 reads CASSGQGVVADTQYF. For the CDR3, the DNA is TGTGCCAGTAGTGGGCAGGGGGTAGTTGCAGATACGCAGTATTTT.

The chain links TRBV7-2 to TRBJ2-3, with 8 bases matching TRBD1. This CDR3 spans 14 amino acids. Germline CDR1 is SGHTA and CDR2 is FQGNSA. V gave up 5 bases and J gave up 1 base; unmatched junction bases: 2. DNA of the CDR3: TGTGCCAGCAGCCGGGACAGGCGCACAGATACGCAGTATTTT. This gives the protein CASSRDRRTDTQYF.

This chain connects TRBV7-3 to TRBJ1-1; 7 positions agree with TRBD1. The CDR3 runs to 14 residues. The germline V gene encodes CDR1 SGHTA and CDR2 FQGTGA. Trimming removed 6 bases from V and 2 bases from J; junction bases left unmatched: 6. In DNA, the CDR3 is TGTGCCAGCAGACCCGGGACAGCCAACACTGAAGCTTTCTTT. Amino acids: CASRPGTANTEAFF.

The chain recombines TRBV4-2 with TRBJ2-3, with D perhaps matching TRBD2 (5 bases). The CDR3 totals 18 residues. Germline V gene sequence: CDR1 LGHNA, CDR2 YNFKEQ. V was cut by 0 bases and J by 1 base, with 17 bases left in between. The CDR3: CASSQDGNSARGTDTQYF. For the CDR3, the DNA is TGTGCCAGCAGCCAAGATGGGAACTCAGCGAGGGGCACAGATACGCAGTATTTT.

This clonotype came up a few times. The chain joins TRBV12-3 or TRBV12-4 to TRBJ1-2, with 9 positions matching TRBD1. The CDR3 is made up of 13 amino acids. V was clipped by 7 bases and J by 6 bases; unmatched bases: 6. CDR3 DNA sequence: TGTGCCAGCAAAACCGGGACAGGGAATGGCTACACCTTC. It translates to CASKTGTGNGYTF.

This clonotype was counted a few times. The chain combines TRBV5-1 with TRBJ2-5, with 8 bases that match TRBD2. The CDR3 covers 14 residues. V was pared by 0 bases and J by 4 bases, with 2 bases of the junction left unmatched. CDR1 SGHRS and CDR2 YFSETQ come from the germline V gene. This CDR3 reads CASSLALAGETQYF. In DNA form, the CDR3 reads TGCGCCAGCAGCTTGGCCCTAGCGGGAGAGACCCAGTACTTC.

The chain uses TRBV11-2 and TRBJ1-2, with a possible D match to TRBD1 (5 bases). Germline lookup yields CDR1 SGHAT and CDR2 FQNNGV. V dropped 6 bases and J dropped 4 bases, with 12 bases sitting between them. This CDR3 region has 13 residues. In DNA form, the CDR3 reads TGTGCCAGCAGGAAACCGGGACTCTATGGCTACACCTTC. It codes for CASRKPGLYGYTF.

In its sample, this clonotype was seen a few times. This rearrangement joins TRBV29-1 to TRBJ2-3, with 11 nucleotides matching TRBD2. Germline CDR1 reads SQVTM; CDR2 reads ANQGSEA. Losses at the gene ends were 7 bases for V and 1 base for J; bases not matched to a gene: 4. This CDR3 region has 14 residues. The CDR3 nucleotides read TGCAGCGCCACGACTAGCGGGGGCACAGATACGCAGTATTTT. Amino acids: CSATTSGGTDTQYF.

This clonotype was counted only a few times. The rearrangement joins TRBV12-3 or TRBV12-4 to TRBJ1-2; D remains unclear. The V end was cut by 1 base, the J end by 1 base, with 10 bases between. CDR3 size: 15 residues. CDR3 nucleotide sequence: TGTGCCAGCAGTTTAGTTTTAGACCTTAACTATGGCTACACCTTC. It encodes CASSLVLDLNYGYTF.

This chain connects TRBV7-2 to TRBJ2-5, with 9 bases fitting TRBD1. This CDR3 region has 14 residues. Germline CDR1 reads SGHTA; CDR2 reads FQGNSA. The junction had 8 bases not matched to a gene; V was cut back by 5 bases and J by 7 bases. The CDR3: CASSPRTGEVTQYF. The DNA of the CDR3 is TGTGCCAGCAGCCCTCGGACAGGGGAGGTGACCCAGTACTTC.